The present TCR beta chain was sequenced within a study of T-cell memory formation after mild COVID-19. Study details: Largely donor-specific TCR clusters were found.

TCRdb re-called the 5' RACE reads with MiXCR, one entry per CDR3 protein. The table records roughly 370,000 distinct CDR3 sequences, approximately 15% of them present only once. Germline V gene data show CDR1 as MGHDK and CDR2 as SYGVNS. V was cut by 6 bases and J by 3 bases, with 12 bases left in between. The CDR3 length is 14 residues. Notes on the study in general: The study detected some responding clones in pre-infection memory, suggesting cross-reactive memory joined.

The table lists this clonotype with a few counts. Its antigen is undetermined. This sequence joins TRBV25-1 and TRBJ1-3, with TRBD1 as a possible D gene (5 bases). The material sequenced was PBMCs or a T cell subset sorted from them (not recorded which). This clonotype originated in a man aged 18 to 30 who had mild COVID-19 (a few samples of this study predate the infection). Cell type and time point are not known. The CDR3, as DNA: TGTGCCAGCAGCCCTGGCCAGGGTGGAAACACCATATATTTT. Its protein is CASSPGQGGNTIYF.